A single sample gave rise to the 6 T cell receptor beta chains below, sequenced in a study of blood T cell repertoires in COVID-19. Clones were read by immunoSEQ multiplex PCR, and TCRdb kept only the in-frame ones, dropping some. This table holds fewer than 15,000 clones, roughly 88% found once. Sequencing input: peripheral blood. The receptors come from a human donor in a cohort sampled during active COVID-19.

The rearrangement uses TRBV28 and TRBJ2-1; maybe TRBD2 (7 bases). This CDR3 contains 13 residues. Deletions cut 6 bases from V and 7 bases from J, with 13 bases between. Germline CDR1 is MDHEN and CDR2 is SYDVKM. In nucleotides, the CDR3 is TGTGCCAGCAGAGCTAGCGGACAGAATGAGCAGTTCTTC. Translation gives CASRASGQNEQFF.

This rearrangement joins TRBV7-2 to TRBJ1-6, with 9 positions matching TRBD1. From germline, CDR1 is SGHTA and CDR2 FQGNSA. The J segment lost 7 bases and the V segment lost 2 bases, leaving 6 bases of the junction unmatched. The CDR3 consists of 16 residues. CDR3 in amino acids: CASSLKGTGRNSPLHF. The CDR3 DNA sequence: TGTGCCAGCAGCTTAAAAGGGACAGGGCGGAATTCACCCCTCCACTTT.

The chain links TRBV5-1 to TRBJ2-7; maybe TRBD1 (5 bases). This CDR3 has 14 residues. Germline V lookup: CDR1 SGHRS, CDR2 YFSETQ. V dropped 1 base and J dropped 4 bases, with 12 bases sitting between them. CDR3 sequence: CASSLPGNGYEQYF. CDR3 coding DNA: TGCGCCAGCAGCTTGCCAGGGAACGGGTACGAGCAGTACTTC.

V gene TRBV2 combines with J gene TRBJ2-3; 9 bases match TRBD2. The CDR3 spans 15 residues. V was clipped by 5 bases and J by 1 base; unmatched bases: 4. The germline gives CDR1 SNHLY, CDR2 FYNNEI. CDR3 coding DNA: TGTGCCAGCAGTCCGGGACTAGCTGGCACAGATACGCAGTATTTT. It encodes CASSPGLAGTDTQYF.

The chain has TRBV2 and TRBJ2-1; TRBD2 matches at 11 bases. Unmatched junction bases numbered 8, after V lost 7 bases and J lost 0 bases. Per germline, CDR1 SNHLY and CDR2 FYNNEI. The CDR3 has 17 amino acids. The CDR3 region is CASILTSGESSYNEQFF. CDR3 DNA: TGTGCCAGCATTTTGACTAGCGGGGAAAGCTCCTACAATGAGCAGTTCTTC.

CDR3 nucleotides: TGTGCCAGCAGCTTGGACGGGTTCTACGAGCAGTACTTC. The encoded protein is CASSLDGFYEQYF. V usage is TRBV5-4 and J usage is TRBJ2-7; the D is unclear. V was clipped by 0 bases and J by 3 bases, with 7 bases between them. CDR1 is SGHNT, CDR2 YYREEE, per germline (reference sequence). CDR3 size: 13 residues.